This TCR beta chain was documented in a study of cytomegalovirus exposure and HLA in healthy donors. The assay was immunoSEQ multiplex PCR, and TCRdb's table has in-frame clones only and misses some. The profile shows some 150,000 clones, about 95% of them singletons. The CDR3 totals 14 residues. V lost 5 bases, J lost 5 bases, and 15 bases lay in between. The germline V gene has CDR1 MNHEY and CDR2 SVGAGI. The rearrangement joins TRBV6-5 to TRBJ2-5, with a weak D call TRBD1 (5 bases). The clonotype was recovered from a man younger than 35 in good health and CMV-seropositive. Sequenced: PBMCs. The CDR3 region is CASSPNSGWETQYF. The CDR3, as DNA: TGTGCCAGCAGTCCAAACTCAGGGTGGGAGACCCAGTACTTC.